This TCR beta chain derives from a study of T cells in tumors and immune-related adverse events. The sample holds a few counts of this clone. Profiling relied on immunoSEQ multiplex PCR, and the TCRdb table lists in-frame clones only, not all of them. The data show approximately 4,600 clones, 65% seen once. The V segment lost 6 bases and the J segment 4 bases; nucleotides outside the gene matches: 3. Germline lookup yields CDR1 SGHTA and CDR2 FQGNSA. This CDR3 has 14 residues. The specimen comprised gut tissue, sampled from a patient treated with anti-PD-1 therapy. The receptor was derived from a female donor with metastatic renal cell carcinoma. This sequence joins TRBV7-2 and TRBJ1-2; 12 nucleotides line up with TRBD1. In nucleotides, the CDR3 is TGTGCCAGCAGGGTGGGACAGGGGGCCTATGGCTACACCTTC. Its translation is CASRVGQGAYGYTF.